This record concerns one T cell receptor beta chain sequence. The assay was immunoSEQ multiplex PCR, and TCRdb's table has in-frame clones only and misses some. The sample includes approximately 29,000 clones, roughly 89% of them seen just once. This sample is drawn from a study of T cell changes during pregnancy in multiple sclerosis. The CDR3 covers 14 residues. The ends lost 5 bases at V and 2 bases at J; junction bases unmatched: 3. Germline V gene lookup returns CDR1 SGHTA and CDR2 FQGNSA. This chain uses TRBV7-2 with TRBJ1-2, with 9 bases aligning to TRBD1. The receptor was derived from a female donor with multiple sclerosis, enrolled in a pregnancy study. This sample comprised CD4+ T cells from peripheral blood mononuclear cells, obtained in the second trimester of pregnancy. The CDR3, as DNA: TGTGCCAGCAGCCCCGGACAGGGGAACTATGGCTACACCTTC. This gives the protein CASSPGQGNYGYTF.